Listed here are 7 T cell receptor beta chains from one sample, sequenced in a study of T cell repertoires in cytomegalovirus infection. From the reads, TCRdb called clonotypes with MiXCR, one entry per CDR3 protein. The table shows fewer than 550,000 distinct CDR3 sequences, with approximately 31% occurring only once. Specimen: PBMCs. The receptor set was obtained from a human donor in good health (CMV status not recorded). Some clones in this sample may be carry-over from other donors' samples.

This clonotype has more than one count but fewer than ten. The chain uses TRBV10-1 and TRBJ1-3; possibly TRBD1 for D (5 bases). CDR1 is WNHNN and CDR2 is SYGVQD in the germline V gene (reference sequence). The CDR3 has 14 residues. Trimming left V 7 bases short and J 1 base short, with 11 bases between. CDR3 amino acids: CASTDGGSGNTIYF. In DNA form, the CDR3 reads TGCGCCAGCACCGATGGGGGATCTGGAAACACCATATATTTT.

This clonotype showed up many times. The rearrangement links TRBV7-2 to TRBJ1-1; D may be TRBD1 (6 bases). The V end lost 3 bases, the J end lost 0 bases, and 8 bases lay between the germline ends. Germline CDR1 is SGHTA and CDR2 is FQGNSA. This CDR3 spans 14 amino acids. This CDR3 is CASSFYRVNTEAFF. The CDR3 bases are TGTGCCAGCAGCTTTTACAGGGTGAACACTGAAGCTTTCTTT.

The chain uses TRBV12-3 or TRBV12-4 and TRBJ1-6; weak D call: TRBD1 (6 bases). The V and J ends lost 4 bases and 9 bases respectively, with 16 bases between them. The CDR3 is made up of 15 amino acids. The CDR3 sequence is CASSSSQGLSSPLHF. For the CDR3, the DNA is TGTGCCAGCAGTTCCTCACAGGGACTGAGTTCACCCCTCCACTTT.

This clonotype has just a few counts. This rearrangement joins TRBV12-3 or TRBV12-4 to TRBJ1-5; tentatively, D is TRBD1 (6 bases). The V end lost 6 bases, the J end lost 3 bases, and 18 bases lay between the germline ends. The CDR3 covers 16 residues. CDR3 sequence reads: CASSFSTGMVNQPQHF. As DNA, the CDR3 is TGTGCCAGCAGCTTTTCTACAGGGATGGTCAATCAGCCCCAGCATTTT.

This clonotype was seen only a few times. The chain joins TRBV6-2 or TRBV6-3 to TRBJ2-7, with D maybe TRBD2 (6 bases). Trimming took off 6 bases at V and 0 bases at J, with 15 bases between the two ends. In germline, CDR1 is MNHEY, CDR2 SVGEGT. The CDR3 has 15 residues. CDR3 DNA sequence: TGTGCCAGCAGCTCTCGGGGAGGCCTCTCCTACGAGCAGTACTTC. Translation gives CASSSRGGLSYEQYF.

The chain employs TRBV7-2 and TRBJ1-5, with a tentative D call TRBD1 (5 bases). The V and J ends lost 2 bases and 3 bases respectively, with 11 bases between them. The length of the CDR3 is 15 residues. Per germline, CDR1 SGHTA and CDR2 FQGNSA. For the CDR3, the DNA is TGTGCCAGCAGCTTACAGGGTAACGACAATCAGCCCCAGCATTTT. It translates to CASSLQGNDNQPQHF.

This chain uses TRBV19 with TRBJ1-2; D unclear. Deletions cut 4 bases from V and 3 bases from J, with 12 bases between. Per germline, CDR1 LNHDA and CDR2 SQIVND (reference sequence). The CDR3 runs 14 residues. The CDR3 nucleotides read TGTGCCAGTAGTACCTCCCTGACGGACTATGGCTACACCTTC. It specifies CASSTSLTDYGYTF.